The 21 T cell receptor beta chains below come from one sample, sequenced in a study of Ad26.COV2.S vaccination and SARS-CoV-2 variants. Sample treatment: 15 to 20 received Ad26.COV2.S at low or high dose, single or two shots; several received placebo; per-sample allocation not given. Sampling occurred on day 63 after the first vaccine or placebo injection. Generated by immunoSEQ multiplex PCR, the TCRdb table keeps only in-frame clones and is missing some. This sample yields about 440,000 clones, of which less than 95% are seen a single time; around 4.5% belongs to the top ten. Source: peripheral blood, taken in a trial of Ad26.COV2.S vaccine versus placebo. The source is a person aged 18-60 years who received the Ad26.COV2.S COVID-19 vaccine or a placebo.

The V gene is TRBV3-1 (or the pseudogene TRBV3-2), the J gene TRBJ2-5; D unresolved. Per the germline V gene, CDR1 is LGHDT and CDR2 is YNNKEL (reference sequence). There are 14 residues in the CDR3. V was cut by 4 bases and J by 0 bases, with 9 bases left in between. The CDR3 DNA reads as TGTGCCAGCAGCCCCCCAGTTTACCAAGAGACCCAGTACTTC. It is translated as CASSPPVYQETQYF.

The chain recombines TRBV5-4 with TRBJ2-1; D may be TRBD2 (5 bases). CDR1 SGHNT and CDR2 YYREEE come from the germline V gene (reference sequence). Between the trimmed V and J ends, which lost 5 bases and 1 base, there was a span of 13 bases. The CDR3 totals 15 residues. DNA of the CDR3: TGTGCCAGCAGGACCGGGATACAGTCCTACAATGAGCAGTTCTTC. Amino acid sequence: CASRTGIQSYNEQFF.

The chain links TRBV5-1 to TRBJ2-3; possibly TRBD1 for D (5 bases). CDR3 size: 14 residues. Deletions cut 5 bases from V and 3 bases from J, with 13 bases between. Germline CDR1 reads SGHRS; CDR2 reads YFSETQ. DNA for the CDR3: TGCGCCAGCAGTAAAGGGGCGTGGACAGATACGCAGTATTTT. The encoded protein is CASSKGAWTDTQYF.

V is TRBV5-1 and J is TRBJ2-7; 12 bases fit TRBD1. This CDR3 region has 15 residues. V trimming: 3 bases; J trimming: 4 bases; junction bases outside the gene matches: 5. From germline, CDR1 is SGHRS and CDR2 YFSETQ. In DNA, the CDR3 is TGCGCCAGCAGCTGGGGGACAGGGGGCGCGTACGAGCAGTACTTC. Translating it yields CASSWGTGGAYEQYF. Looking up the rest from reference TRBV5-1 and TRBJ2-7 gives the full variable domain: KAGVTQTPRYLIKTRGQQVTLSCSPISGHRSVSWYQQTPGQGLQFLFEYFSETQRNKGNFPGRFSGRQFSNSRSEMNVSTLELGDSALYLCASSWGTGGAYEQYFGPGTRLTVT.

The chain is built from TRBV9 and TRBJ2-3, with D possibly TRBD2 on 7 matching bases. The CDR3 has 14 amino acids. V lost 5 bases, J lost 4 bases, and 14 bases lay in between. Germline V gene data show CDR1 as SGDLS and CDR2 as YYNGEE. The CDR3 loop is CASRGAGEADTQYF. The CDR3 DNA is TGTGCCAGCAGGGGGGCGGGAGAGGCAGATACGCAGTATTTT.

In its sample, this clone was seen once. The V and J genes are TRBV20-1 and TRBJ2-5, with D unresolved. V lost 5 bases and J lost 5, with 9 bases in between. Germline CDR1 reads DFQATT; CDR2 reads SNEGSKA (reference sequence). The CDR3 consists of 11 residues. The DNA of the CDR3 is TGCAGTGCTCCAAGAGAGGAGACCCAGTACTTC. Its translation is CSAPREETQYF.

This chain uses TRBV5-1 with TRBJ1-6; 7 bases line up with TRBD1. CDR1 and CDR2 (germline): SGHRS, YFSETQ. CDR3 size: 14 residues. V dropped 4 bases and J dropped 7; count of bases not matched to a gene: 5. As DNA, the CDR3 is TGCGCCAGCAGCCCGGACAGGCCGAATTCACCCCTCCACTTT. This translates into CASSPDRPNSPLHF.

The chain uses TRBV9 and TRBJ2-1; 7 nucleotides align to TRBD2. The junction had 5 bases not matched to a gene; V was cut back by 0 bases and J by 2 bases. This CDR3 contains 16 residues. CDR1 and CDR2 from the germline V gene are SGDLS and YYNGEE. The CDR3 loop is CASSVGGGSAYNEQFF. The CDR3 coding sequence is TGTGCCAGCAGCGTAGGCGGCGGGAGTGCCTACAATGAGCAGTTCTTC.

The CDR3 nucleotides read TGTGCCAGCACCTTGGGAGTAAATCAGCCCCAGCATTTT. This translates into CASTLGVNQPQHF. The chain recombines TRBV12-3 or TRBV12-4 with TRBJ1-5; D is unclear. The germline V and J ends were trimmed by 7 bases and 4 bases, with 11 bases remaining between them. This CDR3 has 13 amino acids.

The V gene is TRBV10-3, the J gene TRBJ2-7; D unresolved. The length of the CDR3 is 14 residues. Trimming shortened V by 3 bases and J by 5 bases, and 14 bases separated the two germline ends. CDR1 ENHRY and CDR2 SYGVKD come from the germline V gene. The CDR3 loop reads CAISEFRVNDEQYF. Written as DNA, the CDR3 is TGTGCCATCAGTGAATTTAGGGTTAACGACGAGCAGTACTTC.

This chain uses TRBV9 with TRBJ1-1; D remains ambiguous. This CDR3 region has 14 residues. The germline V and J ends were trimmed by 0 bases and 8 bases, with 14 bases remaining between them. CDR1 is SGDLS, CDR2 YYNGEE, per germline. The CDR3 DNA reads TGTGCCAGCAGCGTAGCTGAGACATGGTCCGAAGCTTTCTTT. Protein sequence: CASSVAETWSEAFF.

In this sample, this clone turned up a few times. V gene TRBV9 combines with J gene TRBJ2-2; no definite D call. The V and J ends lost 2 bases and 8 bases respectively, with 19 bases between them. Germline V gene lookup returns CDR1 SGDLS and CDR2 YYNGEE. This CDR3 has 16 residues. In DNA, the CDR3 is TGTGCCAGCAGCGTCGACGCAACTCCAACCGGTGGGGAGCTGTTTTTT. The encoded protein is CASSVDATPTGGELFF.

The chain combines TRBV30 with TRBJ1-5; D is undetermined. V was clipped by 2 bases and J by 9 bases, with 14 bases between them. The CDR3 contains 13 residues. Germline lookup yields CDR1 GTSNPN and CDR2 SVGIG (reference sequence). CDR3 DNA: TGTGCCTGGAGTCGAGGGTCCTTGGGGCCCCAGCATTTT. It translates to CAWSRGSLGPQHF.

The V and J genes are TRBV11-3 and TRBJ1-1; 7 positions match TRBD1. V was pared by 4 bases and J by 8 bases, with 7 bases of the junction left unmatched. Germline V CDR1 and CDR2: SGHNT, YENEEA. This CDR3 spans 13 amino acids. This CDR3 reads CASSSRQGGEAFF. In DNA form, the CDR3 reads TGTGCCAGCAGCTCGCGACAGGGCGGGGAAGCTTTCTTT.

V and J are TRBV10-3 and TRBJ1-6; possibly TRBD1 for D (5 bases). Germline assignment: CDR1 ENHRY and CDR2 SYGVKD. The CDR3 totals 15 residues. V lost 4 bases, J lost 7 bases, and 14 bases lay in between. DNA of the CDR3: TGTGCCATCAGTGTTCAGGACACGGCAAATTCACCCCTCCACTTT. This translates into CAISVQDTANSPLHF.

V and J are TRBV4-3 and TRBJ1-1, with D unclear. Per germline, CDR1 LGHNA and CDR2 YSLEER. V gave up 0 bases and J gave up 0 bases, with 8 bases separating them. This CDR3 is built from 15 residues. CDR3 coding DNA: TGCGCCAGCAGCCAAGACAGGACCTTGAACACTGAAGCTTTCTTT. Its translation is CASSQDRTLNTEAFF.

The V and J genes are TRBV18 and TRBJ1-6; tentatively, D is TRBD1 (5 bases). Germline values: CDR1 KGHSH, CDR2 LQKENI. This CDR3 contains 14 residues. Trimming pared 6 bases from V and 9 bases from J, leaving 15 bases between. This CDR3 is CASSPGAGRSPLHF. Here the CDR3 DNA reads TGTGCCAGCTCCCCTGGGGCAGGACGTTCACCCCTCCACTTT.

This clone was seen only a few times. The chain links TRBV4-1 to TRBJ2-3, with 14 bases that match TRBD2. There are 17 residues in the CDR3. Germline V gene sequence: CDR1 MGHRA, CDR2 YSYEKL. The J segment lost 1 base and the V segment lost 6 bases, leaving 6 bases of the junction unmatched. Written as DNA, the CDR3 is TGCGCCAGCAGATCGACTAGCGGGAGGGCGGGCACAGATACGCAGTATTTT. It encodes CASRSTSGRAGTDTQYF.

The chain combines TRBV28 with TRBJ2-1; D is uncertain. There are 12 residues in the CDR3. The germline gives CDR1 MDHEN, CDR2 SYDVKM. The V end lost 2 bases, the J end lost 6 bases, and 5 bases lay between the germline ends. CDR3 coding DNA: TGTGCCAGCAGTTTAGGGTCCAATGAGCAGTTCTTC. Amino acids: CASSLGSNEQFF.

This rearrangement joins TRBV7-2 to TRBJ2-1; maybe TRBD2 (7 bases). V lost 2 bases and J 5 bases, leaving 13 bases between the germline ends. This CDR3 comprises 15 residues. The germline V gene has CDR1 SGHTA and CDR2 FQGNSA. As DNA, the CDR3 is TGTGCCAGCAGCTTACGGGGGGCTGGTCACAATGAGCAGTTCTTC. It codes for CASSLRGAGHNEQFF.

V gene TRBV9 combines with J gene TRBJ2-7, with D perhaps TRBD2 (6 bases). V gave up 2 bases and J gave up 5 bases, with 14 bases separating them. Germline V CDR1 and CDR2: SGDLS, YYNGEE. The CDR3 is 14 amino acids. Here the CDR3 reads CASSVMGGSDEQYF. In DNA form, the CDR3 reads TGTGCCAGCAGCGTTATGGGGGGTTCCGACGAGCAGTACTTC.